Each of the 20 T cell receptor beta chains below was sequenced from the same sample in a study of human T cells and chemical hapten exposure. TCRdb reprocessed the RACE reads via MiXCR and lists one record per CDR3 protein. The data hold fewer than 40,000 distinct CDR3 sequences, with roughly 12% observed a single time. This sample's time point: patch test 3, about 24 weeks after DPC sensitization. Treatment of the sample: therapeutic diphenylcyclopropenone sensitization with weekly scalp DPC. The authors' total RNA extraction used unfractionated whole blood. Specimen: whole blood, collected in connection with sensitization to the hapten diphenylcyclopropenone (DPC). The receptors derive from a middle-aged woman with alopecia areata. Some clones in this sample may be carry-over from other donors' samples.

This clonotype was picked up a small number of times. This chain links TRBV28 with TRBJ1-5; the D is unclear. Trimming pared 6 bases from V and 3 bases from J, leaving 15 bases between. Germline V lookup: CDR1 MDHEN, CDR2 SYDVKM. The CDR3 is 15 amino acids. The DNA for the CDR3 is TGTGCCAGCAGGCCTAATTGGAGTGTCAATCAGCCCCAGCATTTT. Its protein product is CASRPNWSVNQPQHF.

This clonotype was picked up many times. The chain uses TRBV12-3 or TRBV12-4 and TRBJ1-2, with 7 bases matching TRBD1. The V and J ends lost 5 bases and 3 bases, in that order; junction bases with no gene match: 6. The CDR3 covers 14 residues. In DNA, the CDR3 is TGTGCCAGCAGTCGCCCCCAGGGGGACTATGGCTACACCTTC. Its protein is CASSRPQGDYGYTF.

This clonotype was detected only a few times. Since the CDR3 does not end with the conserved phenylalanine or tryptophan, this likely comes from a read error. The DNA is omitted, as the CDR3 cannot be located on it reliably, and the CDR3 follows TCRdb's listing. The CDR3: CASSLAPERS. V usage is TRBV11-3 and J usage is TRBJ1-3; the D segment call TRBD1 is taken from the table without a DNA check. With termini counted, the CDR3 has 10 amino acids. CDR1 is SGHNT and CDR2 is YENEEA in the germline V gene.

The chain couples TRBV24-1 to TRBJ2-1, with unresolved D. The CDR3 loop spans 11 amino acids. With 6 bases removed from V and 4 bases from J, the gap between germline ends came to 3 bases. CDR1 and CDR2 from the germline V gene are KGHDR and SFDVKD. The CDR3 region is CATSSYNEQFF. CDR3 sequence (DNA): TGTGCCACCAGTTCTTACAATGAGCAGTTCTTC.

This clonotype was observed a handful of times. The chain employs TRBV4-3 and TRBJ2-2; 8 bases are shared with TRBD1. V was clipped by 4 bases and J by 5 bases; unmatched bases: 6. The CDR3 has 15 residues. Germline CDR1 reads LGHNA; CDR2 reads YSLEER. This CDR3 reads CASSPDRAGTGELFF. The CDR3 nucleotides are TGCGCCAGCAGCCCGGACAGGGCTGGGACCGGGGAGCTGTTTTTT.

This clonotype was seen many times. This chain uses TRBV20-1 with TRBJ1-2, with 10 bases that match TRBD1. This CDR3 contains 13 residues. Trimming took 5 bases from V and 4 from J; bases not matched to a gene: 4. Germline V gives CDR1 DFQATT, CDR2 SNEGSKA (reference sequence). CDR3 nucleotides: TGCAGTGCTGGGACAGGGGAGGGCTATGGCTACACCTTC. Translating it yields CSAGTGEGYGYTF.

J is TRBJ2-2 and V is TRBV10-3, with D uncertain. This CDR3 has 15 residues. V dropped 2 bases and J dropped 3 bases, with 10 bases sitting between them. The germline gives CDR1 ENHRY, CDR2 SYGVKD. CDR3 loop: CAISEGIRDTGELFF. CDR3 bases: TGTGCCATCAGTGAGGGGATTCGTGACACCGGGGAGCTGTTTTTT.

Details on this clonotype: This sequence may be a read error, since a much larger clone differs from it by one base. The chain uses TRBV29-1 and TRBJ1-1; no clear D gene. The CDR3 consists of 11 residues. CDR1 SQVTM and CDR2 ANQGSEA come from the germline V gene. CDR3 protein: CSVDSGPQASF. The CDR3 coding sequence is TGCAGCGTTGACTCCGGGCCTCAAGCTTCCTTT.

This chain's CDR3 is CASSLVTANGYTF. The CDR3 DNA reads as TGTGCCAGCAGCTTAGTGACAGCTAATGGCTACACCTTC. This sequence joins TRBV7-2 and TRBJ1-2, with TRBD1 as a possible D gene (5 bases). V lost 1 base to trimming and J lost 6 bases, with 9 bases between them. Germline lookup yields CDR1 SGHTA and CDR2 FQGNSA. This CDR3 comprises 13 residues.

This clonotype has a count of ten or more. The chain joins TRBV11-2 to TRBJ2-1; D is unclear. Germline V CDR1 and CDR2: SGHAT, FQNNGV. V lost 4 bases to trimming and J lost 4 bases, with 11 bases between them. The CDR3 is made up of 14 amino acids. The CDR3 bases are TGTGCCAGCAGCTACCGGCCACTTTACAATGAGCAGTTCTTC. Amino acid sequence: CASSYRPLYNEQFF. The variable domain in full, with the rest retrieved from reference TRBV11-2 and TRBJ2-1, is EAGVAQSPRYKIIEKRQSVAFWCNPISGHATLYWYQQILGQGPKLLIQFQNNGVVDDSQLPKDRFSAERLKGVDSTLKIQPAKLEDSAVYLCASSYRPLYNEQFFGPGTRLTVL.

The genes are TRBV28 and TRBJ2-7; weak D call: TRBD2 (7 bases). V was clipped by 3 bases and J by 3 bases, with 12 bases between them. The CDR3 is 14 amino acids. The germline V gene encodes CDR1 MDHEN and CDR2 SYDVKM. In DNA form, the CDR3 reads TGTGCCAGCAGTTTTCGGGGGGCGGGCTACGAGCAGTACTTC. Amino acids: CASSFRGAGYEQYF.

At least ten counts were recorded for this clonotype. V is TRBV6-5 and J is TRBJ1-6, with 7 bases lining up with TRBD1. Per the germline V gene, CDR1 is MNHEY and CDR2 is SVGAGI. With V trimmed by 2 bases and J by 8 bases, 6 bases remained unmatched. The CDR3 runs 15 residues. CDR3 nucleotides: TGTGCCAGCAGTTACACCACAGGGGAGGATTCACCCCTCCACTTT. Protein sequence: CASSYTTGEDSPLHF.

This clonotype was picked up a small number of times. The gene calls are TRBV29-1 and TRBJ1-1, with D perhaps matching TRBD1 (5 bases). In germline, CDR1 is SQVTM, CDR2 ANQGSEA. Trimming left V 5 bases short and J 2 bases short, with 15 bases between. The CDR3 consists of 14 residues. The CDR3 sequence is CSVSASGVNTEAFF. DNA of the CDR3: TGCAGCGTTTCAGCTTCGGGGGTAAACACTGAAGCTTTCTTT. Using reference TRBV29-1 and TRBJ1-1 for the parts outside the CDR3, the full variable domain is SAVISQKPSRDICQRGTSLTIQCQVDSQVTMMFWYRQQPGQSLTLIATANQGSEATYESGFVIDKFPISRPNLTFSTLTVSNMSPEDSSIYLCSVSASGVNTEAFFGQGTRLTVV.

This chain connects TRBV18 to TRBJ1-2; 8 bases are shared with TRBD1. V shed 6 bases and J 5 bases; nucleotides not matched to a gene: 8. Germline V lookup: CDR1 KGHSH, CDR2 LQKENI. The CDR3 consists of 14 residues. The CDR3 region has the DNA TGTGCCAGCTCGCCAACAGGGGGTCGTTATGGCTACACCTTC. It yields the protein CASSPTGGRYGYTF.

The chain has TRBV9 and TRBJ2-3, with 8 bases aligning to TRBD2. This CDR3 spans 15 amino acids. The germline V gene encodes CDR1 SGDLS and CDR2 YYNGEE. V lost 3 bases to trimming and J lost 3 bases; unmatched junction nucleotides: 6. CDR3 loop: CASSESGRLTDTQYF. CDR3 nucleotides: TGTGCCAGCAGCGAAAGCGGGAGATTAACAGATACGCAGTATTTT.

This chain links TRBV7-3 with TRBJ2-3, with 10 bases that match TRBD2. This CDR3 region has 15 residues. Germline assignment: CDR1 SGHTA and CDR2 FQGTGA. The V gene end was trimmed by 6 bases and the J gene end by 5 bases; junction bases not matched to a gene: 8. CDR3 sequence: CASSILAGAGDTQYF. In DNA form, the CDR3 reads TGTGCCAGCAGTATCCTAGCGGGAGCGGGAGATACGCAGTATTTT.

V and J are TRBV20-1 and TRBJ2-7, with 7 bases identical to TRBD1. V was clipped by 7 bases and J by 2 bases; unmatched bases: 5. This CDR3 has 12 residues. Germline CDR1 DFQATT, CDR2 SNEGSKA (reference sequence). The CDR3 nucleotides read TGCAGTGTCCCAGGGGGAACCTACGAGCAGTACTTC. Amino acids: CSVPGGTYEQYF.

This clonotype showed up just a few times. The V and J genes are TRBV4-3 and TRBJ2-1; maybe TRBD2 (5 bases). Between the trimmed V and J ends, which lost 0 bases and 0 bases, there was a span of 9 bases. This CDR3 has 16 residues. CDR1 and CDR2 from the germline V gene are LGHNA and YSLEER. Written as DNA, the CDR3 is TGCGCCAGCAGCCAAGAACCGGGGAGCTCCTACAATGAGCAGTTCTTC. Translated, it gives CASSQEPGSSYNEQFF.

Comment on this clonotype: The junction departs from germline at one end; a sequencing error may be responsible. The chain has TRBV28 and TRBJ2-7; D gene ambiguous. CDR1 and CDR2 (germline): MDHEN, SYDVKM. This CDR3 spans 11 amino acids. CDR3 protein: CTSSSPYEQYF. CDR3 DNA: TGTACCAGCAGTTCCCCCTACGAGCAGTACTTC.

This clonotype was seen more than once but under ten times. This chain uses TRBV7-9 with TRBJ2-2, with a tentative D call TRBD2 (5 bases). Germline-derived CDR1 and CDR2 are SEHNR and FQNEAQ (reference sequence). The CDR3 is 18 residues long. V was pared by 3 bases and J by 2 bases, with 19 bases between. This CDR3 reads CASSFPRQAGKNTGELFF. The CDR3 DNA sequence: TGTGCCAGCAGCTTCCCCCGGCAGGCGGGTAAAAACACCGGGGAGCTGTTTTTT.